This T cell receptor (beta chain) derives from a study of radiation and T cells in renal cell carcinoma. Turning to the study itself: Nephrectomy followed 15 Gy stereotactic body radiation by 4 weeks. Notes on the study in general: Baseline intratumoral clonotype presence is unknown without pretreatment biopsies.

Assay: immunoSEQ multiplex PCR; the TCRdb copy retains only in-frame clones and omits some. The table shows about 49,000 clones, with about 80% occurring only once. Germline V gives CDR1 MGHRA, CDR2 YSYEKL. V was shortened by 1 base and J by 7 bases, with 14 bases between the two germline ends. The CDR3 is 14 residues long. Noted time point: blood 2 weeks post-SBRT. Treatment specified: 15 Gy SBRT to primary tumor, nephrectomy 4 weeks later. This clone has only a few counts. Its antigen is unidentified. This clonotype was sampled from an older woman with renal cell carcinoma. The chain links TRBV4-1 to TRBJ2-7; a possible D gene is TRBD2 (5 bases). The specimen comprised blood, sampled from a patient whose treatment included radiotherapy and nephrectomy. CDR3 DNA sequence: TGCGCCAGCAGCCAAGGTTACGGGGATGGGGAGCAGTACTTC. Translated: CASSQGYGDGEQYF.